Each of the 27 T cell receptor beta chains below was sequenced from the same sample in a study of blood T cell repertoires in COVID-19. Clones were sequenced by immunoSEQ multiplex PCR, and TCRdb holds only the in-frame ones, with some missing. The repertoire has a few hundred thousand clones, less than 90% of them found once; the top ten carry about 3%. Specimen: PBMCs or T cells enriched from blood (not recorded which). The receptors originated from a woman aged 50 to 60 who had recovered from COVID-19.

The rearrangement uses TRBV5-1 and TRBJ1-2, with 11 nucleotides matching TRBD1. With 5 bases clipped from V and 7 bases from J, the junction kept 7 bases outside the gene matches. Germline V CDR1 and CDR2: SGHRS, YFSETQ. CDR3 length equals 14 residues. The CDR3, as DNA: TGCGCCAGCAGTCCCGGACAGGGGGCGTTTGGCTACACCTTC. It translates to CASSPGQGAFGYTF.

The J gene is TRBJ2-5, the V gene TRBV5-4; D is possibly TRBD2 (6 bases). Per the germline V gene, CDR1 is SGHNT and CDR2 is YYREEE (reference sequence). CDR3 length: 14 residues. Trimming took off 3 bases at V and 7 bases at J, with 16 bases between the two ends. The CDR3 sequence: CASSSPGEKGTQYF. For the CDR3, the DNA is TGTGCCAGCAGCTCACCGGGAGAAAAGGGGACCCAGTACTTC.

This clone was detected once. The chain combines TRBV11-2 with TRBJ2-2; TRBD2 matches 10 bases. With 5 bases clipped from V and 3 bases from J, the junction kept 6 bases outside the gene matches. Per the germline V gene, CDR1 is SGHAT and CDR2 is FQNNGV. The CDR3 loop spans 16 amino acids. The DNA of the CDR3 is TGTGCCAGCAGCCCAATTCTAGCGGGAGACACCGGGGAGCTGTTTTTT. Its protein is CASSPILAGDTGELFF.

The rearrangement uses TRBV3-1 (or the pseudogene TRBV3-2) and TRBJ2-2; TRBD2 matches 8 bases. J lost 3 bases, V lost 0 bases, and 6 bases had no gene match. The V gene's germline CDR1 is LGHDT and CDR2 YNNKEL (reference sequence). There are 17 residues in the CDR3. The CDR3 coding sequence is TGTGCCAGCAGCCAAGAATGGGTGCGGGGGGACACCGGGGAGCTGTTTTTT. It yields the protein CASSQEWVRGDTGELFF.

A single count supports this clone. Here the CDR3 reads CACGTGVTQHF. DNA for the CDR3: TGTGCCTGTGGGACAGGGGTGACCCAGCATTTT. The chain is built from TRBV30 and TRBJ1-5; 10 nucleotides align to TRBD1. V shed 6 bases, J shed 11 bases, and the junction held 4 bases outside the gene matches. Germline V gives CDR1 GTSNPN, CDR2 SVGIG (reference sequence). The CDR3 loop spans 11 amino acids. The full variable domain, with the rest looked up from reference TRBV30 and TRBJ1-5, is SQTIHQWPATLVQPVGSPLSLECTVEGTSNPNLYWYRQAAGRGLQLLFYSVGIGQISSEVPQNLSASRPQDRQFILSSKKLLLSDSGFYLCACGTGVTQHFGDGTRLSIL.

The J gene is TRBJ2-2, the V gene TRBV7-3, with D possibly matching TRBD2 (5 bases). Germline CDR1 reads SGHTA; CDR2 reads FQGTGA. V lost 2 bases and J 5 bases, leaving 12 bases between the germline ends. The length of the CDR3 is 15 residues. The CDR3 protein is CASSLPSSRTGELFF. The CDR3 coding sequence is TGTGCCAGCAGCTTACCTAGCTCCCGGACCGGGGAGCTGTTTTTT.

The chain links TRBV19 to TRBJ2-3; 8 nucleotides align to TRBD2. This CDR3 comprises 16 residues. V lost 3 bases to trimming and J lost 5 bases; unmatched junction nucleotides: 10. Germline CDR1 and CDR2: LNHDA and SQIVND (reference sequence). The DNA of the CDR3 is TGTGCCAGTAGTATCGGAGTAGCGGGGAATCAAGATACGCAGTATTTT. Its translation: CASSIGVAGNQDTQYF.

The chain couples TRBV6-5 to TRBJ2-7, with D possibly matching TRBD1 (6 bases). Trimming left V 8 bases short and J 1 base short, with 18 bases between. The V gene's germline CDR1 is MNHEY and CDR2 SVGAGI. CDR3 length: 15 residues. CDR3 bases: TGTGCCAGCGAGACCCAGGACAGACGTTCCTACGAGCAGTACTTC. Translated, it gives CASETQDRRSYEQYF.

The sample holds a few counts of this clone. The CDR3 DNA is TGTGCCAGCTCACCTCCGGACAGATCTGGAAACACCATATATTTT. Encoded protein: CASSPPDRSGNTIYF. The genes are TRBV18 and TRBJ1-3, with TRBD1 as a possible D gene (6 bases). The CDR3 is 15 residues long. Looked up from germline, CDR1 is KGHSH and CDR2 is LQKENI. The V end was cut by 3 bases, the J end by 1 base, with 10 bases between.

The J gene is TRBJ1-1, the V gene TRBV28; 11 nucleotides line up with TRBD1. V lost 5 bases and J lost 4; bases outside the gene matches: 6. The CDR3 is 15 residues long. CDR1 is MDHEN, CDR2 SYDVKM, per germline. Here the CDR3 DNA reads TGTGCCAGCAGTACTATTGGACAGGGGGCCACTGAAGCTTTCTTT. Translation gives CASSTIGQGATEAFF.

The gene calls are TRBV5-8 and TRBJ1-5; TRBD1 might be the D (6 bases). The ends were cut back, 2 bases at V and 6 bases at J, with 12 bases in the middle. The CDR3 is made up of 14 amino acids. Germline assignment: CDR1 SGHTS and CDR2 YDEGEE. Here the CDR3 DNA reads TGTGCCAGCAGCTTAACAGGGTGGAGTCAGCCCCAGCATTTT. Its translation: CASSLTGWSQPQHF.

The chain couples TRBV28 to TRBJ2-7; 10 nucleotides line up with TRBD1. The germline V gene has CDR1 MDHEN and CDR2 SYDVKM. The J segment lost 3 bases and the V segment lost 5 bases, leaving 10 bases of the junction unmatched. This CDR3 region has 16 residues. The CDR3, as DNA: TGTGCCAGCAGTGATCCCGCGGGACAGGGGATCTACGAGCAGTACTTC. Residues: CASSDPAGQGIYEQYF.

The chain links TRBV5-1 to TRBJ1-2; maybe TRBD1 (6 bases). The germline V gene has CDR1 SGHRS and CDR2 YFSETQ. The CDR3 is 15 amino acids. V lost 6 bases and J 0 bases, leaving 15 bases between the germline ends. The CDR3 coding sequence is TGCGCCAGCAAGGGGGGGGCAACTACTAACTATGGCTACACCTTC. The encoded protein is CASKGGATTNYGYTF.

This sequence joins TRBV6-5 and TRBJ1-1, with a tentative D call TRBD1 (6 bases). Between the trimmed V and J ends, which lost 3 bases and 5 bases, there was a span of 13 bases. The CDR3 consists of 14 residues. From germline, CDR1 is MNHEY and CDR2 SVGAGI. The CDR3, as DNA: TGTGCCAGCAGTTATTCAGGGGAGGGTACTGAAGCTTTCTTT. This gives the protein CASSYSGEGTEAFF.

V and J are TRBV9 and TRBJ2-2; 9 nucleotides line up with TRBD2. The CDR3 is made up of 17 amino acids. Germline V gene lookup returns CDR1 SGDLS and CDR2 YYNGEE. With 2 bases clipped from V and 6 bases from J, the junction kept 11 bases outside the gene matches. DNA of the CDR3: TGTGCCAGCAGCGTTGCGGGGAGTAGCGGGAGCCCCGGGGAGCTGTTTTTT. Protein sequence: CASSVAGSSGSPGELFF. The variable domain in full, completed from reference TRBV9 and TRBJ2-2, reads DSGVTQTPKHLITATGQRVTLRCSPRSGDLSVYWYQQSLDQGLQFLIQYYNGEERAKGNILERFSAQQFPDLHSELNLSSLELGDSALYFCASSVAGSSGSPGELFFGEGSRLTVL.

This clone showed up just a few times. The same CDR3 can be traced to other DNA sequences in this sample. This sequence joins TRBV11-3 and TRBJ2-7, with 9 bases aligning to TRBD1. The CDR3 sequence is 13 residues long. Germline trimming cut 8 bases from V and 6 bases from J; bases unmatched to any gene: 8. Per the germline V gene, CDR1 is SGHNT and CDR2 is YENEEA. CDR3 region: CASSRDRVSEQYF. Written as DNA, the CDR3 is TGTGCCAGCTCCCGGGACAGGGTGTCCGAGCAGTACTTC. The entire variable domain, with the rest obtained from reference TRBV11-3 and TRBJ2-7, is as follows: EAGVVQSPRYKIIEKKQPVAFWCNPISGHNTLYWYLQNLGQGPELLIRYENEEAVDDSQLPKDRFSAERLKGVDSTLKIQPAELGDSAVYLCASSRDRVSEQYFGPGTRLTVT.

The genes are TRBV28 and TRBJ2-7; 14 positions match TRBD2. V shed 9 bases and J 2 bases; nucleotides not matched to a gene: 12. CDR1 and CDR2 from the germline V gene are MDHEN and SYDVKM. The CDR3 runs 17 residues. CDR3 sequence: CASNLGTSGRVTYEQYF. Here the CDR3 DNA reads TGTGCCAGTAACCTTGGGACTAGCGGGAGAGTCACCTACGAGCAGTACTTC.

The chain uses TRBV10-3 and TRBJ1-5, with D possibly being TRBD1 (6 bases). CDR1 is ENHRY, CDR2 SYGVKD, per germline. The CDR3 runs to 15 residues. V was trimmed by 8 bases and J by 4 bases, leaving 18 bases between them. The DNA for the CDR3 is TGTGCCATCGCCAACCGGGGGGGCGAGAATCAGCCCCAGCATTTT. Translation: CAIANRGGENQPQHF.

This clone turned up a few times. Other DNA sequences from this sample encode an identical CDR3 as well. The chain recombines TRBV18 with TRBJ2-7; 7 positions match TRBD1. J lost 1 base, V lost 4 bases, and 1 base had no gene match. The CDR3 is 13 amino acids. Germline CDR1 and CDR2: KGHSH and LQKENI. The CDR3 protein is CASSRDSSYEQYF. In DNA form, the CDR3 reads TGTGCCAGCTCACGGGACAGTTCCTACGAGCAGTACTTC.

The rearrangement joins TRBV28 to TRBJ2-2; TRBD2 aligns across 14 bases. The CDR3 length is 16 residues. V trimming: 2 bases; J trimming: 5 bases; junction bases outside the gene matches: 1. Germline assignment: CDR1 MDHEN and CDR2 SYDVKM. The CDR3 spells CASSLGTSGRTGELFF. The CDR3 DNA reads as TGTGCCAGCAGTTTAGGGACTAGCGGGAGAACCGGGGAGCTGTTTTTT.

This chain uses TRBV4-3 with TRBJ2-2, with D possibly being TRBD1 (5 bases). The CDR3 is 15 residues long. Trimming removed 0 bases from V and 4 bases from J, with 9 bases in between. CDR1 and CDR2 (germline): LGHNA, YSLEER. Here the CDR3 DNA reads TGCGCCAGCAGCCAAGAGATCCAGGGCACCGGGGAGCTGTTTTTT. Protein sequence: CASSQEIQGTGELFF.

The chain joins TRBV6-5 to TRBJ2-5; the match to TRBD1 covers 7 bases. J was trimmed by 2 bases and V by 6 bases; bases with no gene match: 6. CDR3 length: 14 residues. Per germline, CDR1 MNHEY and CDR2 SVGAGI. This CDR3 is CASSRTGEQETQYF. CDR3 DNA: TGTGCCAGCAGCCGAACAGGGGAACAAGAGACCCAGTACTTC.

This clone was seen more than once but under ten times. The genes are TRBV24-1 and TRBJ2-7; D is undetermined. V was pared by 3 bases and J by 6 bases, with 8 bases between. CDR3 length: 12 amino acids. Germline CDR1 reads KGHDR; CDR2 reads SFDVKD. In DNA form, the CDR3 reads TGTGCCACCAGTGATGGCCCTCTCGAGCAGTACTTC. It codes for CATSDGPLEQYF.

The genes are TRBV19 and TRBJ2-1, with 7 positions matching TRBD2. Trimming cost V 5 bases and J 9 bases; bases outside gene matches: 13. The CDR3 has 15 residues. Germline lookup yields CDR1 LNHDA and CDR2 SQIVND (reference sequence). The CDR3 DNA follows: TGTGCCAGTAGTGGAACCGGGACTACGGCGACTGAGCAGTTCTTC. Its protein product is CASSGTGTTATEQFF.

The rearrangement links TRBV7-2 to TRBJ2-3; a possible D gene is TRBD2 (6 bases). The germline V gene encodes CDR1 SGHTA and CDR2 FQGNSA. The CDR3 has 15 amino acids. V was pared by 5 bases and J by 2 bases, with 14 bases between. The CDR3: CASSQDYTNTDTQYF. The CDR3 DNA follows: TGTGCCAGCAGCCAGGACTATACCAACACAGATACGCAGTATTTT.

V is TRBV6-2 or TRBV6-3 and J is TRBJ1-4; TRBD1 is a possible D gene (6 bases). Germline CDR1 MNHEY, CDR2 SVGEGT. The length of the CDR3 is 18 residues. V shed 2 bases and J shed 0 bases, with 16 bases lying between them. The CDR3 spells CASSYPTGGSATNEKLFF. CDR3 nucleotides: TGTGCCAGCAGTTACCCCACTGGGGGCAGCGCAACTAATGAAAAACTGTTTTTT.

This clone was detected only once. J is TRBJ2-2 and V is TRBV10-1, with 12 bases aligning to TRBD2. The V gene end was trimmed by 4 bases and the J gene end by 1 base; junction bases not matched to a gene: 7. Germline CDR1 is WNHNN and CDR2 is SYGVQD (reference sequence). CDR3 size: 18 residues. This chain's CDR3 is CASSVGGLAGKNTGELFF. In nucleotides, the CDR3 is TGCGCCAGCAGTGTCGGGGGACTAGCGGGCAAGAACACCGGGGAGCTGTTTTTT.